This entry features one TCR beta chain sequence. For TCRbeta, the library was prepared with unique molecular identifiers. TCRdb re-derived calls from the PCR reads in MiXCR, one entry per CDR3 protein. The table records 200,000 to 300,000 distinct CDR3 sequences, more than 10% of them present only once. The data were obtained in a study of T-cell reconstitution after alpha-beta-depleted transplantation in children. The TCR was taken from a human donor who donated a stem cell graft to a child with acute lymphoblastic leukemia. Source: PBMCs from the stem cell graft donor, taken from the stem cell graft.

CDR3 DNA: TGTGCCTGTAGACAGGCCCCGGGGACTGAAGCTTTCTTT. Amino acid sequence: CACRQAPGTEAFF. The gene calls are TRBV6-6 and TRBJ1-1, with D possibly being TRBD1 (6 bases). Germline CDR1 and CDR2: MNHNY and SVGAGI (reference sequence). Trimming stripped 11 bases from V and 5 bases from J, with 18 bases between. The CDR3 spans 13 residues.